This TCR beta chain derives from a study of T cell changes during pregnancy in multiple sclerosis. Clones were read by immunoSEQ multiplex PCR, and TCRdb kept only the in-frame ones, dropping some. Among around 69,000 clones listed, 90% to 95% were seen once. J was trimmed by 0 bases and V by 1 base; bases with no gene match: 12. Germline loops: CDR1 PRHDT, CDR2 FYEKMQ (reference sequence). This CDR3 is built from 19 residues. The chain carries TRBV13 and TRBJ1-5; 7 bases map to TRBD1. Sequencing used peripheral blood, obtained in the second trimester of pregnancy. This clonotype was obtained from a female donor in good health, enrolled as a control in a pregnancy study. The CDR3 nucleotides read TGTGCCAGCAGCTTAGAAGCCCTTACAGGGGTAAATAGCAATCAGCCCCAGCATTTT. Protein product: CASSLEALTGVNSNQPQHF.